Each of the 12 T cell receptor beta chains below was sequenced from the same sample in a study of molecular identifiers for immune sequencing clone quantification (dated by TCRdb to the late 2010s). Libraries were constructed by PCR. Sequencing took place on an Illumina HiSeq 4000. Using fastp trimming at Q25 and MiXCR clonotype assembly, TCRdb reanalyzed the public sequencing data and kept in-frame beta chains. Entries that share a CDR3 protein sequence are merged under the most common genes and DNA. The sample table contains over 600,000 distinct CDR3 sequences; only one count was recorded for around 20% of them. The ten largest clones capture roughly 0.85% of the sample. The sample was naive CD8+ T cells from blood, with Jurkat cell RNA spiked in. The intended sense of this specimen's cell subset or site label: FACS-sorted CD8+CD4-CCR7+CD45RA+ naive T cells. The receptors were sampled from a human donor in good health. Some libraries in this study had Jurkat cell RNA spiked in.

This clonotype was observed at least ten times. This sequence joins TRBV27 and TRBJ2-6; D gene uncertain. With 5 bases removed from V and 3 bases from J, the gap between germline ends came to 14 bases. The CDR3 has 16 residues. Germline lookup yields CDR1 MNHEY and CDR2 SMNVEV (reference sequence). CDR3 sequence reads: CASSRHRALGANVLTF. In DNA form, the CDR3 reads TGTGCCAGCAGTCGCCATAGGGCTCTTGGGGCCAACGTCCTGACTTTC.

This chain connects TRBV4-2 to TRBJ1-1, with 8 positions matching TRBD1. Trimming removed 0 bases from V and 2 bases from J; junction bases left unmatched: 14. Germline lookup yields CDR1 LGHNA and CDR2 YNFKEQ. The CDR3 length is 19 residues. This CDR3 reads CASSQDPTGQANSNTEAFF. The CDR3 DNA sequence: TGTGCCAGCAGCCAAGATCCCACGGGACAGGCCAATTCAAACACTGAAGCTTTCTTT.

The table lists this clonotype with many counts. This rearrangement joins TRBV7-6 to TRBJ2-3, with 8 bases identical to TRBD1. Trimming at V came to 5 bases and at J to 6 bases, leaving 10 bases not matched to a gene. Germline V gene data show CDR1 as SGHVS and CDR2 as FNYEAQ. CDR3 length: 15 amino acids. The CDR3 spells CASSAPDRDVDTQYF. In DNA, the CDR3 is TGTGCCAGCAGCGCCCCGGACAGGGACGTTGATACGCAGTATTTT. Based on the CDR3 plus reference TRBV7-6 and TRBJ2-3, the full variable domain is GAGVSQSPRYKVTKRGQDVALRCDPISGHVSLYWYRQALGQGPEFLTYFNYEAQQDKSGLPNDRFSAERPEGSISTLTIQRTEQRDSAMYRCASSAPDRDVDTQYFGPGTRLTVL.

The rearrangement uses TRBV4-1 and TRBJ2-1; 7 bases line up with TRBD2. Germline V gives CDR1 MGHRA, CDR2 YSYEKL. The ends lost 3 bases at V and 4 bases at J; junction bases unmatched: 9. The CDR3 is 16 residues long. CDR3 sequence reads: CASSQGWASGYNEQFF. The CDR3 DNA follows: TGCGCCAGCAGCCAGGGTTGGGCTAGCGGTTACAATGAGCAGTTCTTC.

V gene TRBV4-1 combines with J gene TRBJ2-2; D might be TRBD1 or TRBD2, each matching 6 bases. V was trimmed by 3 bases and J by 6 bases, leaving 14 bases between them. The CDR3 covers 15 residues. The germline V gene has CDR1 MGHRA and CDR2 YSYEKL. CDR3 coding DNA: TGCGCCAGCAGCCAGAGACGGGGGCCTCCCGGGGAGCTGTTTTTT. Amino acid sequence: CASSQRRGPPGELFF.

The sample holds one count of this clonotype. One base away lies a much larger clone, so this may be a sequencing read error. The rearrangement links TRBV5-5 to TRBJ2-3; TRBD2 might be the D (6 bases). This CDR3 has 17 amino acids. Germline CDR1 is SGHKS and CDR2 is YYEKEE (reference sequence). CDR3 DNA sequence: TGTGTCAGCAGTCCTGGGGTATGGCGGGAAAGCACAGATACGCAGTATTTT. Protein sequence: CVSSPGVWRESTDTQYF.

Concerning this clonotype: A read error may be the cause here, since a much bigger clone is one base away. This chain uses TRBV14 with TRBJ2-2; D might be TRBD2 (6 bases). CDR3 length: 15 residues. Germline lookup yields CDR1 SGHDN and CDR2 FVKESK. The CDR3 DNA follows: TGTGCCAGCAGTCGTACTAGCTCGAACGCCGGGGAGCTGTTTTTT. This codes for CASSRTSSNAGELFF.

This rearrangement joins TRBV27 to TRBJ2-7; 8 positions agree with TRBD1. The trim removed 5 bases at V and 5 bases at J, leaving 8 bases unmatched. The CDR3 extends over 14 amino acids. Germline CDR1 reads MNHEY; CDR2 reads SMNVEV (reference sequence). The CDR3 bases are TGTGCCAGCAGTCAGCGGACAGGGTCCCACGAGCAGTACTTC. Translation gives CASSQRTGSHEQYF.

The chain links TRBV29-1 to TRBJ2-2; D gene unclear. CDR1 is SQVTM and CDR2 is ANQGSEA in the germline V gene. This CDR3 region has 10 residues. The CDR3 here is CRALGGELFF. The CDR3 DNA follows: TGCAGGGCACTCGGCGGGGAGCTGTTTTTT.

In this sample, this clonotype turned up many times. CDR3 in amino acids: CASSFMGPSTDTQYF. The CDR3 nucleotides are TGTGCCAGCAGCTTCATGGGGCCTAGCACAGATACGCAGTATTTT. The chain has TRBV13 and TRBJ2-3; possibly TRBD1 for D (5 bases). From germline, CDR1 is PRHDT and CDR2 FYEKMQ (reference sequence). This CDR3 contains 15 residues. The germline V and J ends were trimmed by 3 bases and 0 bases, with 10 bases remaining between them.

This clonotype was recorded a few times. The chain joins TRBV6-2 or TRBV6-3 to TRBJ2-5, with 15 bases fitting TRBD2. The germline CDR1 and CDR2 sequences are MNHEY and SVGEGT. V lost 5 bases and J lost 2; bases outside the gene matches: 6. CDR3 length: 17 amino acids. CDR3 residues: CASSRMGLAGGQETQYF. The CDR3 bases are TGTGCCAGCAGTCGTATGGGACTAGCGGGGGGTCAAGAGACCCAGTACTTC.

With regard to this clonotype: The CDR3 carries no conserved terminal phenylalanine or tryptophan, so it likely arises from a read error. The CDR3 sequence: CASSFGSDTQYS. Here the CDR3 DNA reads TGTGCCAGCAGTTTCGGGTCAGATACGCAGTATTCT. The chain carries TRBV12-3 or TRBV12-4 and TRBJ2-3; no clear D gene. V was clipped by 3 bases and J by 4 bases, with 5 bases between them. CDR3 size: 12 residues.